These 28 T cell receptor beta chains were sequenced from one sample in a study of T cells in Graves' hyperthyroidism and ophthalmopathy. Researchers amplified the TCR beta CDR3 regions from RNA transcripts. RT-PCR in the first round (using the HTBI primer set) targeted the TCR CDR3. One entry per CDR3 protein, called by TCRdb with MiXCR from the multiplex PCR reads. In the table there are approximately 600,000 distinct CDR3 sequences, approximately 14% of which are singletons. The sequenced sample was blood. The receptors shown here come from a woman aged 18-29 years with Graves' ophthalmopathy.

About this clonotype: A read error may account for a junction end that differs from germline. The chain employs TRBV7-2 and TRBJ2-7; D is tentatively TRBD1 or TRBD2 (5 bases each). Germline CDR1 is SGHTA and CDR2 is FQGNSA. CDR3 length equals 16 residues. The CDR3 nucleotides are TGTGCCAGCAACTTAGCCGAGGGGATTCCTCCCTACGAGCAGTACTTC. Protein sequence: CASNLAEGIPPYEQYF.

This clonotype was observed at least ten times. The CDR3 region is CATSQTVTTYEQYF. The CDR3 region has the DNA TGTGCCACCAGCCAAACTGTTACAACCTACGAGCAGTACTTC. The chain has TRBV15 and TRBJ2-7; D remains unclear. The CDR3 is 14 residues long. The V end was cut by 5 bases, the J end by 2 bases, with 13 bases between. CDR1 and CDR2 from the germline V gene are LNHNV and YYDKDF (reference sequence).

Here the CDR3 DNA reads TGTGCCAGCAGTGATCTGGGGGGAGGGACTGAAGCTTTCTTT. It codes for CASSDLGGGTEAFF. V is TRBV2 and J is TRBJ1-1; D is perhaps TRBD1 (5 bases). CDR1 and CDR2 (germline): SNHLY, FYNNEI. This CDR3 contains 14 residues. V lost 3 bases and J lost 5, with 13 bases in between.

This clonotype was found many times. V usage is TRBV30 and J usage is TRBJ1-4, with TRBD1 matching over 7 bases. Losses at the gene ends were 3 bases for V and 7 bases for J; bases not matched to a gene: 5. The CDR3 sequence is 13 residues long. The germline V gene has CDR1 GTSNPN and CDR2 SVGIG (reference sequence). DNA of the CDR3: TGTGCCTGGAGCGGGGCAGGGGGTGAAAAACTGTTTTTT. It yields the protein CAWSGAGGEKLFF.

CDR3 residues: CASSVGPAAEGGRKYEQYF. In nucleotides, the CDR3 is TGTGCCAGCAGCGTAGGTCCCGCAGCGGAGGGCGGGAGGAAATACGAGCAGTACTTC. J is TRBJ2-7 and V is TRBV9; 8 bases align to TRBD2. The CDR3 has 19 amino acids. The trim removed 0 bases at V and 4 bases at J, leaving 18 bases unmatched. Germline V lookup: CDR1 SGDLS, CDR2 YYNGEE.

This clonotype was observed at least ten times. The V call is TRBV7-2, the J call TRBJ2-4, with 12 bases aligning to TRBD2. CDR1 SGHTA and CDR2 FQGNSA come from the germline V gene. The CDR3 is 16 residues long. Germline trimming cut 1 base from V and 8 bases from J; bases unmatched to any gene: 6. The CDR3 sequence is CASSLGLAGGGDIQYF. The DNA for the CDR3 is TGTGCCAGCAGCTTAGGTCTAGCGGGAGGGGGGGACATTCAGTACTTC. Variable domain in full (rest from reference TRBV7-2 and TRBJ2-4): GAGVSQSPSNKVTEKGKDVELRCDPISGHTALYWYRQSLGQGLEFLIYFQGNSAPDKSGLPSDRFSAERTGGSVSTLTIQRTQQEDSAVYLCASSLGLAGGGDIQYFGAGTRLSVL.

This clonotype was recorded at least ten times. The chain combines TRBV7-9 with TRBJ2-1, with TRBD2 matching 15 bases. Trimming cost V 4 bases and J 6 bases; bases outside gene matches: 1. Per the germline V gene, CDR1 is SEHNR and CDR2 is FQNEAQ (reference sequence). The CDR3 consists of 15 residues. CDR3 coding DNA: TGTGCCAGCAGCTGGACTAGCGGGAGGGCCAATGAGCAGTTCTTC. It encodes CASSWTSGRANEQFF.

V and J are TRBV4-2 and TRBJ2-1; the match to TRBD2 covers 9 bases. The CDR3 has 18 residues. In germline, CDR1 is LGHNA, CDR2 YNFKEQ. Losses at the gene ends were 2 bases for V and 1 base for J; bases not matched to a gene: 9. CDR3 coding DNA: TGTGCCAGCAGCCAATCAATGAGACTAGCGGAATCCTACAATGAGCAGTTCTTC. Protein product: CASSQSMRLAESYNEQFF.

Concerning this clonotype: The junction departs from germline at one end; a sequencing error may be responsible. The rearrangement links TRBV28 to TRBJ1-1, with D possibly being TRBD1 (5 bases). Germline lookup yields CDR1 MDHEN and CDR2 SYDVKM. This CDR3 is 14 amino acids long. The CDR3 loop is CASGLLVGDTEAFF. The CDR3, as DNA: TGTGCCAGCGGTTTACTAGTGGGGGACACTGAAGCTTTCTTT.

This clonotype was detected ten times or more. The V gene is TRBV28, the J gene TRBJ2-5, with a weak D call TRBD2 (5 bases). Trimming cost V 4 bases and J 1 base, with 16 bases left between them. CDR1 and CDR2 from the germline V gene are MDHEN and SYDVKM. The CDR3 contains 16 residues. CDR3 region: CASSYRSSRFQETQYF. CDR3 DNA sequence: TGTGCCAGCAGTTACCGGTCTAGCAGATTCCAAGAGACCCAGTACTTC. Combining the CDR3 with reference TRBV28 and TRBJ2-5 gives the whole variable domain DVKVTQSSRYLVKRTGEKVFLECVQDMDHENMFWYRQDPGLGLRLIYFSYDVKMKEKGDIPEGYSVSREKKERFSLILESASTNQTSMYLCASSYRSSRFQETQYFGPGTRLLVL.

In this sample, this clonotype turned up many times. V usage is TRBV13 and J usage is TRBJ2-3; D might be TRBD2 (5 bases). CDR1 is PRHDT, CDR2 FYEKMQ, per germline (reference sequence). Trimming took off 6 bases at V and 0 bases at J, with 16 bases between the two ends. This CDR3 spans 16 amino acids. The CDR3 spells CASRPEERDSTDTQYF. In DNA form, the CDR3 reads TGTGCCAGCAGGCCAGAGGAGAGGGATAGCACAGATACGCAGTATTTT.

This clonotype was observed many times. The chain recombines TRBV27 with TRBJ2-7; D is ambiguous. Germline V gene sequence: CDR1 MNHEY, CDR2 SMNVEV (reference sequence). The CDR3 runs to 15 residues. V lost 3 bases, J lost 2 bases, and 14 bases lay in between. This CDR3 is CASSFSARRTYEQYF. CDR3 coding DNA: TGTGCCAGCAGTTTTTCAGCGCGACGAACCTACGAGCAGTACTTC.

J is TRBJ2-7 and V is TRBV19; D not certain. CDR3 length: 13 residues. Germline loops: CDR1 LNHDA, CDR2 SQIVND (reference sequence). The V gene lost 3 bases and the J gene lost 7 bases, with 13 bases spanning the gap. The CDR3 DNA reads as TGTGCCAGTAGTATGTCACAGCTTATGGAGCAGTACTTC. This codes for CASSMSQLMEQYF.

This rearrangement joins TRBV7-9 to TRBJ1-2; D not resolved. Deletions cut 5 bases from V and 14 bases from J, with 15 bases between. The germline CDR1 and CDR2 sequences are SEHNR and FQNEAQ (reference sequence). This CDR3 comprises 11 residues. Here the CDR3 reads CASSPPFLGTF. The CDR3 DNA reads TGTGCCAGCAGCCCACCCTTTTTGGGGACCTTC.

This clonotype was detected many times. CDR3 in DNA: TGTGCCAGCAGCGGACAGGGAGGTGGCTACACCTTC. This sequence encodes CASSGQGGGYTF. The V and J genes are TRBV6-2 or TRBV6-3 and TRBJ1-2; the match to TRBD1 covers 8 bases. Trimming cost V 6 bases and J 7 bases; bases outside gene matches: 4. Per the germline V gene, CDR1 is MNHEY and CDR2 is SVGEGT. The CDR3 extends over 12 amino acids.

About this clonotype: One end of the junction is discordant with germline, which a read error may explain. The chain employs TRBV28 and TRBJ2-1, with D uncertain. This CDR3 comprises 14 residues. Germline loops: CDR1 MDHEN, CDR2 SYDVKM. The CDR3 coding sequence is TGTGCCAGCACCCCTTCCGTAAGGGCTAAGGAGCGGTTCTTC. Translating gives CASTPSVRAKERFF.

This clonotype was detected many times. CDR3 nucleotides: TGTGCCAGCAGTTACTCCCCAAGGGGACTAGCGGGATCCTACGAGCAGTACTTC. Its protein is CASSYSPRGLAGSYEQYF. This chain connects TRBV6-2 or TRBV6-3 to TRBJ2-7; 13 bases align to TRBD2. The germline CDR1 and CDR2 sequences are MNHEY and SVGEGT. This CDR3 has 18 amino acids. Germline trimming cut 0 bases from V and 1 base from J; bases unmatched to any gene: 6.

This clonotype was picked up many times. The J gene is TRBJ2-7, the V gene TRBV12-3 or TRBV12-4, with D possibly being TRBD1 or TRBD2 (5 bases each). Trimming pared 5 bases from V and 3 bases from J, leaving 20 bases between. The CDR3 totals 16 residues. For the CDR3, the DNA is TGTGCCAGCAGTCACATCAGTTTGAGGGACGTCTACGAGCAGTACTTC. The encoded protein is CASSHISLRDVYEQYF.

This clonotype was seen repeatedly, ten times or more. The chain links TRBV30 to TRBJ2-7, with D perhaps matching TRBD2 (6 bases). The CDR3 spans 11 residues. The germline V gene has CDR1 GTSNPN and CDR2 SVGIG (reference sequence). The V and J ends lost 4 bases and 4 bases respectively, with 8 bases between them. CDR3 sequence: CAWMDYYEQYF. As DNA, the CDR3 is TGTGCCTGGATGGACTATTACGAGCAGTACTTC.

This clonotype was seen a handful of times. The genes are TRBV27 and TRBJ2-1; 14 nucleotides match TRBD2. Germline CDR1 MNHEY, CDR2 SMNVEV (reference sequence). There are 16 residues in the CDR3. V lost 4 bases and J lost 6; bases outside the gene matches: 5. The chain's CDR3 is CASSSAGTSGSNEQFF. The CDR3 coding sequence is TGTGCCAGCAGTTCCGCCGGGACTAGCGGGAGCAATGAGCAGTTCTTC.

At least ten counts were recorded for this clonotype. The chain has TRBV5-1 and TRBJ2-1; D is possibly TRBD2 (5 bases). With 0 bases removed from V and 3 bases from J, the gap between germline ends came to 10 bases. Germline lookup yields CDR1 SGHRS and CDR2 YFSETQ. The CDR3 consists of 15 residues. CDR3 region: CASSLATGNYNEQFF. DNA for the CDR3: TGCGCCAGCAGCTTGGCCACGGGGAACTACAATGAGCAGTTCTTC.

This clonotype came up a few times. V gene TRBV10-3 combines with J gene TRBJ2-2; TRBD2 aligns across 15 bases. Germline loops: CDR1 ENHRY, CDR2 SYGVKD. V shed 7 bases and J 6 bases; nucleotides not matched to a gene: 15. The CDR3 runs 19 residues. CDR3: CAIMPNRGLAGGIPGELFF. CDR3 bases: TGTGCCATCATGCCGAATCGGGGACTAGCGGGAGGAATCCCCGGGGAGCTGTTTTTT.

This clonotype was picked up a small number of times. J is TRBJ2-1 and V is TRBV11-2, with 13 bases that match TRBD2. V shed 6 bases, J shed 9 bases, and the junction held 2 bases outside the gene matches. The CDR3 runs 13 residues. Germline V gives CDR1 SGHAT, CDR2 FQNNGV. CDR3 amino acids: CASRRTSGSEQFF. The CDR3 bases are TGTGCCAGCAGGAGGACTAGCGGGAGTGAGCAGTTCTTC.

This clonotype has ten or more counts. This rearrangement joins TRBV28 to TRBJ2-1; 14 bases are a match to TRBD2. The CDR3 is 16 residues long. CDR1 and CDR2 from the germline V gene are MDHEN and SYDVKM. V was pared by 5 bases and J by 8 bases, with 8 bases of the junction left unmatched. CDR3 sequence (DNA): TGTGCCAGCAGTGTAAAGACTAGCGGGAGGGCACATGAGCAGTTCTTC. Translated, it gives CASSVKTSGRAHEQFF.

The chain carries TRBV5-1 and TRBJ2-5; D is perhaps TRBD2 (5 bases). V lost 0 bases and J 4 bases, leaving 13 bases between the germline ends. The CDR3 runs to 15 residues. Germline V gene data show CDR1 as SGHRS and CDR2 as YFSETQ. This CDR3 is CASSLGTSTRETQYF. The DNA of the CDR3 is TGCGCCAGCAGCTTGGGCACTAGTACCCGAGAGACCCAGTACTTC.

The chain has TRBV12-3 or TRBV12-4 and TRBJ2-6, with 16 bases that match TRBD2. The CDR3 length is 18 residues. V lost 8 bases, J lost 1 base, and 5 bases stayed unmatched. The CDR3 loop is CASLGLAGGPSGANVLTF. CDR3 coding DNA: TGTGCCAGCCTGGGACTAGCGGGAGGGCCATCTGGGGCCAACGTCCTGACTTTC.

The rearrangement uses TRBV9 and TRBJ1-1, with D perhaps matching TRBD1 (5 bases). V lost 3 bases and J 2 bases, leaving 14 bases between the germline ends. The CDR3 length is 15 residues. Looked up from germline, CDR1 is SGDLS and CDR2 is YYNGEE. The DNA for the CDR3 is TGTGCCAGCAGCGGGGGGGGTGTCCTTAACACTGAAGCTTTCTTT. It yields the protein CASSGGGVLNTEAFF.

The chain combines TRBV12-5 with TRBJ2-1; 12 bases are shared with TRBD2. Trimming removed 0 bases from V and 7 bases from J; junction bases left unmatched: 10. Germline CDR1 and CDR2: LGHNT and FRNRAP. This CDR3 spans 18 amino acids. This CDR3 is CASGLVLPSGRAGNEQFF. CDR3 bases: TGTGCTAGTGGTTTGGTACTCCCTAGCGGGAGGGCCGGGAATGAGCAGTTCTTC.